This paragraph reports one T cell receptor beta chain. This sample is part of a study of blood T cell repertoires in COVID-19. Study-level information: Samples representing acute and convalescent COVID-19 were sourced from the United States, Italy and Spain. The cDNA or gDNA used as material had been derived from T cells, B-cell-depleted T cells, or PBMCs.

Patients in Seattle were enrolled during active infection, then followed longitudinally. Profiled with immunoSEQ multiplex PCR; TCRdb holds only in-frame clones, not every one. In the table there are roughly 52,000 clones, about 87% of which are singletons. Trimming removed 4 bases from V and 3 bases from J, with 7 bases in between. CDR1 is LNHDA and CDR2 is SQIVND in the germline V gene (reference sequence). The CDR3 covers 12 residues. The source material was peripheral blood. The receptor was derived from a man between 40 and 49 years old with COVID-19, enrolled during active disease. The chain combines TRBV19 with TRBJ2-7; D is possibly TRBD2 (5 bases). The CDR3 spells CASSNRGYEQYF. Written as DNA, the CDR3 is TGTGCCAGTAGTAACCGGGGCTACGAGCAGTACTTC.